This entry is about one T cell receptor beta chain. Its target is unknown. This entry belongs to a study of T cell clones after liver transplantation. Libraries were prepared by immunoSEQ multiplex PCR; TCRdb keeps only in-frame clonotypes and omits some of them. Of roughly 120,000 clones in the sample, over 75% were seen once. This CDR3 is 15 amino acids long. Germline loops: CDR1 SGHVS, CDR2 FQNEAQ. After removal of 1 base from V and 5 bases from J, the junction contained 4 bases not matched to a gene. General study results and limits: A significant post-transplant drop in circulating graft-donor-reactive CD4 TCRbeta sequences occurred in most of the 8 subjects. A larger donor-reactive than third-party decline suggested partial antigen-specific deletion. The donor-reactive repertoire was only partly measurable in two subjects, lacking donor cells.

The chain has TRBV7-8 and TRBJ2-7, with 11 bases identical to TRBD2. Here the sequenced sample was CD4+ T cells from blood, taken 12 months after liver transplant. The source is a human patient who received a liver transplant. The graft donor may be the source of some T cells. The DNA for the CDR3 is TGTGCCAGCAGCTTAGAACTAGCGGGAGTCAACGAGCAGTACTTC. This translates into CASSLELAGVNEQYF.